This TCR beta chain was found in a study of vaccination effects on CD4 cells after COVID-19 (dated by TCRdb to the early 2020s). At the level of the whole study: Two doses of either the BNT162b2 or the mRNA-1273 mRNA SARS-CoV-2 vaccine were administered to participants. SARS-CoV-2 spike-specific CD4+ TCR repertoires from before and after mRNA vaccination were compared in COVID-19 convalescent patients and in infection-naive vaccine recipients. A total of 10 COVID-19 convalescent patients and a handful of SARS-CoV-2-naive healthy vaccine recipients were included in the full study. Cultures from other donors in the study were sequenced with the Oncomine TCR Beta short-read assay on an Illumina iSeq 100.

In the ViraFEST assay, PBMC were stimulated with viral peptide pools, and TCR sequencing was then used to find antigen-specific CD4+ T cell clonotypes based on their expansion. After less than 13 days of culture, CD4+ T cells were isolated with the EasySep CD4+ T cell isolation kit. Healthy vaccine recipients had no prior SARS-CoV-2 infection, confirmed by negative nucleocapsid antibodies before and after vaccination. Each well held 2 million to 2.5 million PBMC cultured in IMDM containing roughly 5% human AB serum, about 10 IU/ml IL-2 and gentamicin, along with about 9.5 ug/ml peptides. On days 3 and 7, half of the culture medium was replaced with fresh IL-2-containing medium. Each peptide stimulation condition was cultured in triplicate wells unless otherwise noted. Using Ficoll-Paque Plus gradient centrifugation, PBMC were separated from whole blood and then either used fresh or cryopreserved at -140C. The overlapping peptide pools covered the spike proteins of SARS-CoV-2 and of the common cold coronaviruses HCoV-NL63, HCoV-OC43 and HCoV-229E. The QIAamp micro DNA kit was used to extract genomic DNA from the cultured CD4+ T cells.

This clone was detected only a few times. No antigen is known for it. No base-level quality is on record; no much larger clone is a single base apart. The full study reports these points: Only a small number of convalescent patients were included, and no early post-infection timepoints were available, which limited the study. Among healthy vaccine recipients, nearly all vaccine-induced clones were SARS-CoV-2 mono-reactive, and just 1 of 255 was cross-reactive with common cold coronaviruses. Marked clonal contraction was observed in both infection-induced and vaccine-induced clones at late post-vaccination timepoints, consistent with waning T cell responses.

Library preparation was by the immunoSEQ multiplex PCR assay. DNA from the CD4+ T cells that had been cultured and isolated underwent TCR beta CDR3 sequencing. Per the source publication's procedure: Non-productive TCR sequences were removed, reads were trimmed to the CDR3 region, and CDR3s of at least 7 amino acids were retained. The MANAFEST web app was used to pick out antigen-specific clonotypes by comparing their expansion in peptide wells with that in reference cultures. For clones to be considered positive, expansion at FDR<0.05 versus reference and all other wells, an odds ratio above 5, and a frequency above 0.1% in two replicate wells were required. A clonotype was defined as cross-reactive if the clonotype was significantly expanded both in SARS-CoV-2 spike wells and in at least one common cold coronavirus spike condition. Levenshtein distance calculated with the stringdist R package was used to assess CDR3 similarity, and unrooted trees were constructed with ape in R 3.6.1. TCRdb took this table from immuneACCESS and kept in-frame rearrangements with V and J called. Such tables lack part of the clones; where checked against another copy, unresolved V genes explain under half of the gap, and the rest is unexplained. From that table come the V and J calls and clone size; the DNA was used to work out D and trimming. The sample contains 35,000 to 45,000 clones, about 66% of them found a single time. More than 13% of the sample is held by the ten biggest clonotypes.

The clonotype was recovered from a human donor who received a COVID-19 vaccine. The source material was CD4+ T cells from PBMCs cultured with HCoV-OC43 spike peptides, sampled before COVID-19 vaccination. The cell subset or site label, read with the paper, signifies: HCoV-OC43 spike overlapping peptide pool stimulation.

CDR3 region: CATSDSGTGENEQFF. At the DNA level, the sequence is TGTGCCACCAGTGATTCCGGGACAGGGGAGAATGAGCAGTTCTTC. The receptor chain draws on TRBV24-1 and TRBJ2-1; the junction holds 10 bases that match TRBD1. From the cysteine up to the phenylalanine, the CDR3 has a length of 15 residues. CDR3 DNA is the only sequence kept; it has 45 bases, read in frame from the first base. The germline V gene specifies KGHDR as CDR1 and SFDVKD as CDR2. Trimming accounts for 2 bases at V and 7 bases at J, while the number of junction bases matched to no gene is 4.